Described below is a single TCR beta chain sequence and its context. The CDR3 loop spans 14 amino acids. Trimming removed 6 bases at V and 0 bases at J, with 9 bases between. The sample originates from a study of patients and donors after allogeneic stem cell transplantation. MiXCR, applied by TCRdb to the RT-PCR reads, yields one record per CDR3 protein. The data hold some 200,000 distinct CDR3 sequences, with roughly two fifths observed a single time. The clonotype comes from a human donor who was either an allogeneic HSCT recipient or a stem cell or donor lymphocyte infusion donor (not recorded which). It is not recorded whose cells these are; they may come from a transplant donor. The gene calls are TRBV12-3 or TRBV12-4 and TRBJ1-5, with D possibly TRBD1 on 5 matching bases. Sequencing was done on a sample of blood, either unsorted or a sorted T cell fraction (not recorded which). CDR3 loop: CASRKDSSNQPQHF. CDR3 DNA sequence: TGTGCCAGCAGGAAAGACAGTAGCAATCAGCCCCAGCATTTT.